These 10 T cell receptor beta chains share one sample of origin, sequenced in a study of ipilimumab plus nivolumab after autologous stem cell transplantation. The assay was immunoSEQ multiplex PCR, and TCRdb's table has in-frame clones only and misses some. The sample includes 20,000 to 25,000 clones, around 80% seen only once; the top ten take around a fifth. Sequencing was performed on PBMCs, taken in a trial of ipilimumab plus nivolumab as post-transplant consolidation. The source of these receptors is a male donor with diffuse large B-cell lymphoma.

V usage is TRBV30 and J usage is TRBJ1-5; D is ambiguous. In germline, CDR1 is GTSNPN, CDR2 SVGIG (reference sequence). The CDR3 runs 13 residues. Trimming removed 4 bases at V and 3 bases at J, with 10 bases between. CDR3 nucleotide sequence: TGTGCCTGGACAGCTACACCCAATCAGCCCCAGCATTTT. Amino acid sequence: CAWTATPNQPQHF. The full variable domain, rest sourced from reference TRBV30 and TRBJ1-5, is SQTIHQWPATLVQPVGSPLSLECTVEGTSNPNLYWYRQAAGRGLQLLFYSVGIGQISSEVPQNLSASRPQDRQFILSSKKLLLSDSGFYLCAWTATPNQPQHFGDGTRLSIL.

The chain is built from TRBV5-4 and TRBJ1-1, with 7 bases matching TRBD1. The V gene end was trimmed by 4 bases and the J gene end by 2 bases; junction bases not matched to a gene: 2. Germline CDR1 reads SGHNT; CDR2 reads YYREEE (reference sequence). This CDR3 has 13 residues. The CDR3 DNA follows: TGTGCCAGCAGCCGGGACAGAAACACTGAAGCTTTCTTT. This gives the protein CASSRDRNTEAFF.

The J gene is TRBJ2-5, the V gene TRBV5-8; unclear D gene. The germline CDR1 and CDR2 sequences are SGHTS and YDEGEE. The CDR3 consists of 12 residues. The V end lost 2 bases, the J end lost 5 bases, and 7 bases lay between the germline ends. This chain's CDR3 is CASSFWSETQYF. In nucleotides, the CDR3 is TGTGCCAGCAGCTTTTGGTCGGAGACCCAGTACTTC.

The chain couples TRBV11-2 to TRBJ2-1; a possible D gene is TRBD1 (6 bases). CDR1 is SGHAT, CDR2 FQNNGV, per germline. The CDR3 loop spans 15 amino acids. V was cut by 0 bases and J by 10 bases, with 16 bases left in between. In nucleotides, the CDR3 is TGTGCCAGCAGCTTAGATTTGTTGGGGGCAGGGGAGCAGTTCTTC. Translated, it gives CASSLDLLGAGEQFF.

The chain employs TRBV2 and TRBJ1-1; D is unresolved. The V end lost 5 bases, the J end lost 2 bases, and 6 bases lay between the germline ends. The CDR3 has 12 amino acids. Germline lookup yields CDR1 SNHLY and CDR2 FYNNEI. CDR3 sequence (DNA): TGTGCCAGCAGTCCGGGAAACACTGAAGCTTTCTTT. Translating gives CASSPGNTEAFF.

This chain uses TRBV18 with TRBJ1-3; D not certain. The germline V gene encodes CDR1 KGHSH and CDR2 LQKENI. V was cut by 5 bases and J by 0 bases, with 14 bases left in between. The length of the CDR3 is 16 residues. DNA for the CDR3: TGTGCCAGCTCAAACAAGGACGCGTCCTCTGGAAACACCATATATTTT. Its protein product is CASSNKDASSGNTIYF.

This clone has just one count. The chain uses TRBV9 and TRBJ1-2; D is ambiguous. CDR3 size: 12 residues. Germline values: CDR1 SGDLS, CDR2 YYNGEE. Trimming removed 4 bases from V and 0 bases from J, with 4 bases in between. The CDR3 DNA sequence: TGTGCCAGCAGCCTGACTAACTATGGCTACACCTTC. Its translation: CASSLTNYGYTF.

The sample holds one count of this clone. The chain couples TRBV9 to TRBJ1-1; 8 bases agree with TRBD1. The V and J ends lost 3 bases and 4 bases, in that order; junction bases with no gene match: 5. Per germline, CDR1 SGDLS and CDR2 YYNGEE. The CDR3 length is 14 residues. CDR3 protein: CASSATGGATEAFF. The DNA of the CDR3 is TGTGCCAGCAGCGCCACAGGGGGGGCCACTGAAGCTTTCTTT.

Ten or more counts support this clone. CDR3 sequence (DNA): TGCAGCGTCGTGGCGGGGAGCAATCAGCCCCAGCATTTT. Amino acids: CSVVAGSNQPQHF. The chain links TRBV29-1 to TRBJ1-5; unclear D gene. The CDR3 length is 13 residues. Trimming stripped 6 bases from V and 1 base from J, with 10 bases between. The germline V gene encodes CDR1 SQVTM and CDR2 ANQGSEA. Filled out from reference TRBV29-1 and TRBJ1-5, the complete variable domain reads SAVISQKPSRDICQRGTSLTIQCQVDSQVTMMFWYRQQPGQSLTLIATANQGSEATYESGFVIDKFPISRPNLTFSTLTVSNMSPEDSSIYLCSVVAGSNQPQHFGDGTRLSIL.

The CDR3 reads CASSPQGAPAEKLFF. CDR3 DNA sequence: TGTGCCAGCAGCCCTCAGGGGGCACCAGCGGAAAAACTGTTTTTT. The gene calls are TRBV7-2 and TRBJ1-4, with TRBD1 matching over 8 bases. This CDR3 comprises 15 residues. Trimming removed 5 bases from V and 8 bases from J; junction bases left unmatched: 10. Germline assignment: CDR1 SGHTA and CDR2 FQGNSA.